Shown below are 22 T cell receptor beta chains from a single sample sequenced in a study of blood T cell repertoires in COVID-19. The method was immunoSEQ multiplex PCR; TCRdb's version includes in-frame clones alone and lacks a portion of them. The sample has under 300,000 clones, roughly nine tenths seen once. Sequencing used peripheral blood. All receptors derive from a man in his sixties with acute or convalescent COVID-19.

V and J are TRBV12-3 or TRBV12-4 and TRBJ2-7; D perhaps matches TRBD1 (6 bases). The CDR3 is 12 amino acids. V lost 5 bases to trimming and J lost 6 bases, with 11 bases between them. The CDR3 loop is CASSRRTAEQYF. In DNA form, the CDR3 reads TGTGCCAGCAGTCGGCGGACAGCCGAGCAGTACTTC.

The count of this clone is one. For the CDR3, the DNA is TGTGCCAGCAGTTTCATCAAGAACACTGAAGCTTTCTTT. Its protein product is CASSFIKNTEAFF. V gene TRBV28 combines with J gene TRBJ1-1; no definite D call. The germline CDR1 and CDR2 sequences are MDHEN and SYDVKM. With 3 bases removed from V and 1 base from J, the gap between germline ends came to 6 bases. This CDR3 spans 13 amino acids.

V and J are TRBV4-2 and TRBJ2-7; 14 bases line up with TRBD2. The CDR3 runs to 16 residues. Unmatched junction bases numbered 8, after V lost 4 bases and J lost 6 bases. Germline V gene sequence: CDR1 LGHNA, CDR2 YNFKEQ. DNA of the CDR3: TGTGCCAGCAGCCCCCGACTAGCGGGAGGGCCGGGCGAGCAGTACTTC. Translation gives CASSPRLAGGPGEQYF.

The chain recombines TRBV13 with TRBJ2-5; 10 bases fit TRBD2. V was clipped by 7 bases and J by 5 bases; unmatched bases: 13. The CDR3 is 16 amino acids. The V gene's germline CDR1 is PRHDT and CDR2 FYEKMQ (reference sequence). This CDR3 reads CASTKDLAGVRETQYF. CDR3 DNA sequence: TGTGCCAGCACCAAAGATCTAGCGGGAGTACGGGAGACCCAGTACTTC. Based on the CDR3 plus reference TRBV13 and TRBJ2-5, the full variable domain is AAGVIQSPRHLIKEKRETATLKCYPIPRHDTVYWYQQGPGQDPQFLISFYEKMQSDKGSIPDRFSAQQFSDYHSELNMSSLELGDSALYFCASTKDLAGVRETQYFGPGTRLLVL.

This clone was seen more than once but under ten times. The rearrangement uses TRBV20-1 and TRBJ1-6; D is perhaps TRBD1 (5 bases). The CDR3 runs to 10 residues. Trimming removed 6 bases at V and 14 bases at J, with 11 bases between. Germline V gene data show CDR1 as DFQATT and CDR2 as SNEGSKA (reference sequence). CDR3 bases: TGCAGTGCGCCGGGGGGGTCCCTCCACTTT. Residues: CSAPGGSLHF.

V is TRBV5-6 and J is TRBJ2-3; the D is unclear. Trimming pared 0 bases from V and 5 bases from J, leaving 4 bases between. This CDR3 contains 12 residues. Germline V gives CDR1 SGHDT, CDR2 YYEEEE. CDR3 region: CASSLDKDTQYF. The CDR3 DNA is TGTGCCAGCAGCTTGGATAAAGATACGCAGTATTTT.

Only a few counts were recorded for this clone. CDR3 loop: CASSIAKGGDQPQHF. CDR3 DNA sequence: TGTGCCAGTAGTATAGCGAAGGGAGGGGATCAGCCCCAGCATTTT. The V gene is TRBV19, the J gene TRBJ1-5; TRBD1 might be the D (5 bases). CDR1 is LNHDA and CDR2 is SQIVND in the germline V gene (reference sequence). The CDR3 runs 15 residues. V was cut by 1 base and J by 5 bases, with 12 bases left in between.

The chain joins TRBV19 to TRBJ2-2; TRBD1 agrees at 10 bases. CDR3 size: 14 residues. From germline, CDR1 is LNHDA and CDR2 SQIVND (reference sequence). After removal of 10 bases from V and 4 bases from J, the junction contained 6 bases not matched to a gene. The CDR3, as DNA: TGTGCCACCCGGACAGGGGGAAGCACCGGGGAGCTGTTTTTT. It codes for CATRTGGSTGELFF.

The chain combines TRBV7-6 with TRBJ1-2, with 7 bases aligning to TRBD1. The CDR3 length is 15 residues. Germline CDR1 SGHVS, CDR2 FNYEAQ. After removal of 1 base from V and 0 bases from J, the junction contained 2 bases not matched to a gene. CDR3 region: CASSLGQGANYGYTF. The CDR3 nucleotides are TGTGCCAGCAGCTTAGGACAGGGAGCTAACTATGGCTACACCTTC.

The chain couples TRBV28 to TRBJ1-3; D remains ambiguous. Trimming shortened V by 10 bases and J by 4 bases, and 14 bases separated the two germline ends. CDR3 size: 13 residues. Germline V gene data show CDR1 as MDHEN and CDR2 as SYDVKM. The CDR3, as DNA: TGTGCCACCCACTCGATGGAGGGAAACACCATATATTTT. This gives the protein CATHSMEGNTIYF.

This rearrangement joins TRBV27 to TRBJ1-2; 10 nucleotides line up with TRBD1. CDR3 length equals 17 residues. CDR1 and CDR2 from the germline V gene are MNHEY and SMNVEV (reference sequence). J lost 0 bases, V lost 5 bases, and 9 bases had no gene match. The CDR3 sequence is CASSPPPGQGSNYGYTF. The CDR3 nucleotides are TGTGCCAGCAGTCCTCCCCCGGGACAGGGGTCTAACTATGGCTACACCTTC.

The V and J genes are TRBV7-8 and TRBJ1-6; 8 nucleotides agree with TRBD1. This CDR3 is built from 14 residues. Per germline, CDR1 SGHVS and CDR2 FQNEAQ. The V segment lost 5 bases and the J segment 10 bases; nucleotides outside the gene matches: 7. The CDR3 DNA reads as TGTGCCAGCAGCGCCCGACAGGGGAACTCACCCCTCCACTTT. Translated: CASSARQGNSPLHF.

V usage is TRBV7-8 and J usage is TRBJ2-1; 12 nucleotides line up with TRBD2. Per the germline V gene, CDR1 is SGHVS and CDR2 is FQNEAQ. The CDR3 consists of 16 residues. J lost 6 bases, V lost 5 bases, and 8 bases had no gene match. CDR3 residues: CASSGRTSGTLNEQFF. Written as DNA, the CDR3 is TGTGCCAGCAGCGGCAGGACTAGCGGGACCCTCAATGAGCAGTTCTTC.

The rearrangement joins TRBV30 to TRBJ1-1, with D possibly matching TRBD1 (5 bases). Between the trimmed V and J ends, which lost 0 bases and 2 bases, there was a span of 16 bases. CDR3 length: 16 residues. Germline V gene data show CDR1 as GTSNPN and CDR2 as SVGIG (reference sequence). The CDR3 protein is CAWSVQFGARNTEAFF. The DNA of the CDR3 is TGTGCCTGGAGTGTACAGTTTGGGGCCCGCAACACTGAAGCTTTCTTT. Supplemented by reference TRBV30 and TRBJ1-1, the full variable domain reads SQTIHQWPATLVQPVGSPLSLECTVEGTSNPNLYWYRQAAGRGLQLLFYSVGIGQISSEVPQNLSASRPQDRQFILSSKKLLLSDSGFYLCAWSVQFGARNTEAFFGQGTRLTVV.

The chain couples TRBV19 to TRBJ1-1, with TRBD1 matching 7 bases. V lost 0 bases and J lost 7; bases outside the gene matches: 2. Germline CDR1 and CDR2: LNHDA and SQIVND (reference sequence). This CDR3 is 13 amino acids long. The CDR3 sequence: CASSIDRDSEAFF. Written as DNA, the CDR3 is TGTGCCAGTAGTATAGATCGGGACAGTGAAGCTTTCTTT. Supplemented by reference TRBV19 and TRBJ1-1, the full variable domain reads DGGITQSPKYLFRKEGQNVTLSCEQNLNHDAMYWYRQDPGQGLRLIYYSQIVNDFQKGDIAEGYSVSREKKESFPLTVTSAQKNPTAFYLCASSIDRDSEAFFGQGTRLTVV.

This CDR3 reads CASSPTPSGRGSYEQYF. The CDR3, as DNA: TGTGCCAGCAGCCCGACACCTAGCGGGAGAGGATCCTACGAGCAGTACTTC. The V and J genes are TRBV7-9 and TRBJ2-7; the match to TRBD2 covers 10 bases. V dropped 5 bases and J dropped 1; count of bases not matched to a gene: 11. The CDR3 contains 17 residues. Germline values: CDR1 SEHNR, CDR2 FQNEAQ (reference sequence). Together with reference TRBV7-9 and TRBJ2-7, the CDR3 gives the full variable domain: DTGVSQNPRHKITKRGQNVTFRCDPISEHNRLYWYRQTLGQGPEFLTYFQNEAQLEKSRLLSDRFSAERPKGSFSTLEIQRTEQGDSAMYLCASSPTPSGRGSYEQYFGPGTRLTVT.

The gene calls are TRBV9 and TRBJ2-3; 10 nucleotides match TRBD2. The junction had 9 bases not matched to a gene; V was cut back by 3 bases and J by 2 bases. CDR3 length: 17 amino acids. CDR1 is SGDLS, CDR2 YYNGEE, per germline. The CDR3 DNA follows: TGTGCCAGCAGCGCCCTAGCGGGAGTAGTACCCACAGATACGCAGTATTTT. The encoded protein is CASSALAGVVPTDTQYF. The full variable domain, in which reference TRBV9 and TRBJ2-3 provide the parts outside the CDR3, is DSGVTQTPKHLITATGQRVTLRCSPRSGDLSVYWYQQSLDQGLQFLIQYYNGEERAKGNILERFSAQQFPDLHSELNLSSLELGDSALYFCASSALAGVVPTDTQYFGPGTRLTVL.

The chain recombines TRBV18 with TRBJ1-5; D is perhaps TRBD1 (5 bases). The germline V gene has CDR1 KGHSH and CDR2 LQKENI. There are 15 residues in the CDR3. Trimming took 6 bases from V and 0 from J, leaving 12 bases between them. This chain's CDR3 is CASSPGRGSNQPQHF. The CDR3 DNA follows: TGTGCCAGCTCCCCCGGGAGGGGTAGCAATCAGCCCCAGCATTTT.

The chain links TRBV3-1 (or the pseudogene TRBV3-2) to TRBJ1-4; 9 nucleotides agree with TRBD1. J was trimmed by 2 bases and V by 5 bases; bases with no gene match: 9. The CDR3 runs to 17 residues. The germline gives CDR1 LGHDT, CDR2 YNNKEL (reference sequence). CDR3 amino acids: CASSAPYTGGTNEKLFF. The DNA of the CDR3 is TGTGCCAGCAGCGCCCCGTACACAGGGGGCACTAATGAAAAACTGTTTTTT.

The CDR3 protein is CARSSFDREGYTF. The DNA for the CDR3 is TGTGCCAGAAGCTCCTTCGACAGAGAAGGCTACACCTTC. The chain has TRBV5-3 and TRBJ1-2, with D perhaps matching TRBD1 (5 bases). TRBV5-3 is an open reading frame, and its role is uncertain. The CDR3 spans 13 residues. With 3 bases removed from V and 8 bases from J, the gap between germline ends came to 14 bases.

This chain uses TRBV14 with TRBJ2-2, with a weak D call TRBD1 (6 bases). V lost 2 bases, J lost 1 base, and 8 bases lay in between. Germline-derived CDR1 and CDR2 are SGHDN and FVKESK. The CDR3 is 15 amino acids. Here the CDR3 DNA reads TGTGCCAGCAGCCAAATCAGGGGGAACACCGGGGAGCTGTTTTTT. As protein: CASSQIRGNTGELFF.

This clone was counted a single time. J is TRBJ1-1 and V is TRBV3-1 (or the pseudogene TRBV3-2), with D possibly being TRBD1 (5 bases). The CDR3 is 13 residues long. The V end lost 3 bases, the J end lost 2 bases, and 7 bases lay between the germline ends. The germline V gene encodes CDR1 LGHDT and CDR2 YNNKEL (reference sequence). The CDR3, as DNA: TGTGCCAGCAGCCAGGGGGGTAACACTGAAGCTTTCTTT. Amino acids: CASSQGGNTEAFF.